The present T cell receptor beta chain was sequenced within a study of T cell repertoires in cytomegalovirus infection. TCRdb reprocessed the reads with MiXCR, giving one entry per CDR3 protein. The sample contains 350,000 to 450,000 distinct CDR3 sequences, less than 20% of which appear only once. The CDR3 has 15 residues. V was clipped by 5 bases and J by 5 bases; unmatched bases: 7. Germline V gives CDR1 SGHTA, CDR2 FQGNSA. This clonotype was recorded many times. The specimen was PBMCs. The chain combines TRBV7-2 with TRBJ2-5; TRBD2 agrees at 11 bases. This sequence was found in a human donor in good health (CMV status not recorded). Some clones in this sample may be carry-over from other donors' samples. The CDR3 DNA follows: TGTGCCAGCAGCCAGCGACTAGCGGGGCAGGAGACCCAGTACTTC. Amino acids: CASSQRLAGQETQYF.